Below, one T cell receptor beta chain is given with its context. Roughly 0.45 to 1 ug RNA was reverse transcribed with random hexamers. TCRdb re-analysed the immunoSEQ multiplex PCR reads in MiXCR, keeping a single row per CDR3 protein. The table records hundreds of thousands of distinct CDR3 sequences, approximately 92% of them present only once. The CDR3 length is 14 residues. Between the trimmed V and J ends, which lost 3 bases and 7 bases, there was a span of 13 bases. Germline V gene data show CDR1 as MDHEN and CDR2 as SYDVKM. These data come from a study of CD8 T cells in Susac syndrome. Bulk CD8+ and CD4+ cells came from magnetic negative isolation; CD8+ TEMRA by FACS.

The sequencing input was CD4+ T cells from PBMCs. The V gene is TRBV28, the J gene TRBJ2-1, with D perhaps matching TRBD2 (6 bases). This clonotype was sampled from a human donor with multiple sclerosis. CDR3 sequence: CASSFLGGRNEQFF. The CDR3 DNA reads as TGTGCCAGCAGTTTTCTAGGAGGGCGGAATGAGCAGTTCTTC.